These 24 T cell receptor beta chains originate from one sample sequenced in a study of CD8 T cells in ankylosing spondylitis. Via MiXCR, TCRdb re-called the 5' RACE reads, giving one row per CDR3 protein. The data show some 250,000 distinct CDR3 sequences, with more than 20% seen just once and 0.6% to 0.75% held by the top ten. Source material: blood, either unsorted or a sorted T cell fraction (not recorded which). These receptors came from a male donor with ankylosing spondylitis or in good health (not recorded which).

This clonotype was picked up many times. The rearrangement joins TRBV12-3 or TRBV12-4 to TRBJ1-5, with D hard to call. The V end lost 5 bases, the J end lost 7 bases, and 9 bases lay between the germline ends. The CDR3 length is 12 residues. CDR3 sequence (DNA): TGTGCCAGCAGTGGACTCGGGCAGCCCCAGCATTTT. Amino acid sequence: CASSGLGQPQHF.

This clonotype was seen repeatedly, ten times or more. The chain uses TRBV29-1 and TRBJ2-1; 9 bases are shared with TRBD2. Trimming cost V 3 bases and J 5 bases; bases outside gene matches: 5. CDR1 and CDR2 from the germline V gene are SQVTM and ANQGSEA. This CDR3 is 14 amino acids long. The CDR3 DNA reads TGCAGCGTTGACGCCCAGCGGGGGGACAATGAGCAGTTCTTC. Its protein product is CSVDAQRGDNEQFF.

V and J are TRBV20-1 and TRBJ2-3; 8 nucleotides match TRBD2. J gave up 2 bases and V 6 bases, and 10 bases lay outside the gene matches. This CDR3 is built from 15 residues. Germline assignment: CDR1 DFQATT and CDR2 SNEGSKA (reference sequence). The DNA of the CDR3 is TGCAGTGCCCAAGTGTGGCGGGGGGTCACAGATACGCAGTATTTT. This encodes CSAQVWRGVTDTQYF.

A few counts support this clonotype. The rearrangement joins TRBV6-5 to TRBJ2-1; D is possibly TRBD2 (6 bases). Germline V gene data show CDR1 as MNHEY and CDR2 as SVGAGI. This CDR3 spans 12 amino acids. Deletions cut 6 bases from V and 11 bases from J, with 14 bases between. CDR3 sequence: CASSWEEGKQFF. CDR3 nucleotides: TGTGCCAGCAGCTGGGAGGAGGGGAAGCAGTTCTTC.

The genes are TRBV24-1 and TRBJ2-1; TRBD2 matches 8 bases. Per germline, CDR1 KGHDR and CDR2 SFDVKD. The CDR3 has 14 amino acids. Losses at the gene ends were 5 bases for V and 3 bases for J; bases not matched to a gene: 2. CDR3 in amino acids: CATSGAGGYNEQFF. The CDR3 DNA follows: TGTGCCACCAGTGGGGCGGGGGGCTACAATGAGCAGTTCTTC.

The chain couples TRBV15 to TRBJ2-5, with 7 positions matching TRBD1. The germline V gene has CDR1 LNHNV and CDR2 YYDKDF (reference sequence). V trimming: 3 bases; J trimming: 3 bases; junction bases outside the gene matches: 10. The CDR3 is made up of 16 amino acids. CDR3 region: CATSRTTGWFEETQYF. The CDR3 coding sequence is TGTGCCACCAGCAGGACGACAGGGTGGTTTGAAGAGACCCAGTACTTC.

This clonotype was counted a few times. The gene calls are TRBV10-3 and TRBJ2-2; D is tentatively TRBD1 or TRBD2 (5 bases each). Germline assignment: CDR1 ENHRY and CDR2 SYGVKD. The V end lost 4 bases, the J end lost 5 bases, and 17 bases lay between the germline ends. The CDR3 is made up of 16 amino acids. CDR3 nucleotide sequence: TGTGCCATCAGTGGAGGGGAGACCAACCGAACCGGGGAGCTGTTTTTT. This translates into CAISGGETNRTGELFF.

The chain employs TRBV20-1 and TRBJ1-4; possibly TRBD1 for D (6 bases). This CDR3 is 15 amino acids long. Trimming cost V 0 bases and J 2 bases, with 10 bases left between them. Germline V gives CDR1 DFQATT, CDR2 SNEGSKA (reference sequence). The CDR3 is CSAREYGGTNEKLFF. In DNA, the CDR3 is TGCAGTGCTAGAGAGTACGGGGGCACTAATGAAAAACTGTTTTTT.

A note on this clonotype: One junction end disagrees with the germline gene, perhaps due to a read error. The CDR3 spells CAWSEASPLLF. CDR3 nucleotide sequence: TGTGCCTGGAGTGAGGCTAGCCCACTTCTCTTC. The chain employs TRBV30 and TRBJ2-1; D is perhaps TRBD2 (5 bases). This CDR3 comprises 11 residues. Germline V gene data show CDR1 as GTSNPN and CDR2 as SVGIG (reference sequence).

This clonotype has a count of ten or more. This sequence joins TRBV20-1 and TRBJ1-5; possible D gene TRBD1, 6 bases. Germline CDR1 DFQATT, CDR2 SNEGSKA (reference sequence). The CDR3 is 15 amino acids. Trimming removed 3 bases from V and 0 bases from J, with 12 bases in between. The CDR3 DNA follows: TGCAGTGCTAGTGCGGACAGCATTAGCAATCAGCCCCAGCATTTT. Translated: CSASADSISNQPQHF.

This clonotype has more than one count but fewer than ten. The gene calls are TRBV18 and TRBJ2-1; 8 bases fit TRBD1. V shed 6 bases, J shed 10 bases, and the junction held 11 bases outside the gene matches. Germline CDR1 and CDR2: KGHSH and LQKENI. CDR3 length: 14 amino acids. The CDR3 nucleotides are TGTGCCAGCTCTATTCGGCAGGGGGCTCAGGAGCAGTTCTTC. It translates to CASSIRQGAQEQFF.

This clonotype was detected a few times. CDR3: CASSSRTSGGHEQFF. The CDR3 DNA reads as TGTGCCAGCAGCTCCCGGACTAGCGGGGGCCATGAGCAGTTCTTC. This rearrangement joins TRBV7-6 to TRBJ2-1, with TRBD2 matching over 13 bases. Germline CDR1 SGHVS, CDR2 FNYEAQ. Trimming at V came to 4 bases and at J to 8 bases, leaving 5 bases not matched to a gene. The CDR3 extends over 15 amino acids.

The chain uses TRBV7-2 and TRBJ2-3, with D possibly TRBD1 on 6 matching bases. Looked up from germline, CDR1 is SGHTA and CDR2 is FQGNSA. The CDR3 has 15 residues. V was cut by 3 bases and J by 0 bases, with 10 bases left in between. This CDR3 reads CASSFGTPSTDTQYF. CDR3 bases: TGTGCCAGCAGCTTCGGGACACCAAGCACAGATACGCAGTATTTT.

This clonotype appeared many times. This sequence joins TRBV28 and TRBJ2-3; 16 nucleotides agree with TRBD2. The germline gives CDR1 MDHEN, CDR2 SYDVKM. The CDR3 length is 18 residues. After removal of 2 bases from V and 4 bases from J, the junction contained 6 bases not matched to a gene. The DNA for the CDR3 is TGTGCCAGCAGTTTACCGGGACTAGCGGGGGGGCGTGCAGATACGCAGTATTTT. This gives the protein CASSLPGLAGGRADTQYF.

Written as DNA, the CDR3 is TGTGCCAGCAGCTTGGGAACAGGAACCATCTACGAGCAGTACTTC. It codes for CASSLGTGTIYEQYF. The chain employs TRBV5-5 and TRBJ2-7; possibly TRBD1 for D (5 bases). Trimming stripped 0 bases from V and 3 bases from J, with 13 bases between. This CDR3 has 15 amino acids. Looked up from germline, CDR1 is SGHKS and CDR2 is YYEKEE (reference sequence).

At least ten counts were recorded for this clonotype. The genes are TRBV12-3 or TRBV12-4 and TRBJ1-2, with D unresolved. CDR3 length: 16 amino acids. V lost 6 bases, J lost 0 bases, and 17 bases lay in between. For the CDR3, the DNA is TGTGCCAGCAGCCCCGACGAGACTTTAGCTAACTATGGCTACACCTTC. Residues: CASSPDETLANYGYTF.

The V call is TRBV20-1, the J call TRBJ2-5, with 11 bases aligning to TRBD2. The CDR3 loop spans 17 amino acids. Germline V gene sequence: CDR1 DFQATT, CDR2 SNEGSKA (reference sequence). V was pared by 3 bases and J by 5 bases, with 14 bases of the junction left unmatched. The DNA for the CDR3 is TGCAGTGCTAGGTACTGGACTAGCGGGCGTAAGGTGGAGACCCAGTACTTC. It yields the protein CSARYWTSGRKVETQYF.

There are many counts of this clonotype. This sequence joins TRBV24-1 and TRBJ2-1; D is unresolved. With 3 bases removed from V and 6 bases from J, the gap between germline ends came to 11 bases. The CDR3 loop spans 14 amino acids. CDR1 is KGHDR and CDR2 is SFDVKD in the germline V gene. CDR3 in amino acids: CATSDTLPPNEQFF. The CDR3 bases are TGTGCCACCAGTGATACACTTCCCCCCAATGAGCAGTTCTTC.

The chain is built from TRBV28 and TRBJ2-7, with a tentative D call TRBD2 (6 bases). The V end was cut by 7 bases, the J end by 2 bases, with 9 bases between. This CDR3 region has 12 residues. Germline V gene sequence: CDR1 MDHEN, CDR2 SYDVKM. The CDR3 bases are TGTGCCAGCACCGGCGGGGCCTACGAGCAGTACTTC. Translated: CASTGGAYEQYF. The whole variable domain, filled in from reference TRBV28 and TRBJ2-7, reads DVKVTQSSRYLVKRTGEKVFLECVQDMDHENMFWYRQDPGLGLRLIYFSYDVKMKEKGDIPEGYSVSREKKERFSLILESASTNQTSMYLCASTGGAYEQYFGPGTRLTVT.

The chain couples TRBV28 to TRBJ2-3; perhaps TRBD2 as D (5 bases). The V and J ends lost 3 bases and 2 bases respectively, with 18 bases between them. CDR3 length equals 17 residues. The germline CDR1 and CDR2 sequences are MDHEN and SYDVKM. As DNA, the CDR3 is TGTGCCAGCAGTTTCTTCTCTAGGAGGTTACTCACAGATACGCAGTATTTT. Protein sequence: CASSFFSRRLLTDTQYF.

The J gene is TRBJ2-3, the V gene TRBV4-2; 11 bases match TRBD2. The CDR3 spans 16 residues. CDR1 is LGHNA and CDR2 is YNFKEQ in the germline V gene. V trimming: 3 bases; J trimming: 1 base; junction bases outside the gene matches: 3. CDR3 sequence: CASSQTSGARTDTQYF. The CDR3 region has the DNA TGTGCCAGCAGCCAGACTAGCGGGGCCCGCACAGATACGCAGTATTTT.

The chain employs TRBV7-6 and TRBJ2-1; maybe TRBD2 (7 bases). V was pared by 4 bases and J by 9 bases, with 16 bases between. This CDR3 spans 14 amino acids. Germline CDR1 is SGHVS and CDR2 is FNYEAQ. The CDR3 DNA follows: TGTGCCAGCAGCTCCCTGGGGGGGGCTGGTGAGCAGTTCTTC. This translates into CASSSLGGAGEQFF.

The chain recombines TRBV4-2 with TRBJ1-5; the D is unclear. The CDR3 runs 13 residues. V lost 1 base and J lost 16, with 17 bases in between. CDR1 and CDR2 (germline): LGHNA, YNFKEQ. The CDR3, as DNA: TGTGCCAGCAGCCAAGTCCTCGGACCGCCTAAACATTTT. It specifies CASSQVLGPPKHF.

This clonotype occurred many times. V usage is TRBV3-1 and J usage is TRBJ1-5, with TRBD1 identical over 9 bases. Germline V gene sequence: CDR1 LGHDT, CDR2 YNNKEL (reference sequence). There are 15 residues in the CDR3. Trimming took 2 bases from V and 7 from J; bases not matched to a gene: 6. The CDR3 is CASSQQTGGGQPQHF. DNA for the CDR3: TGTGCCAGCAGCCAACAGACAGGGGGTGGCCAGCCCCAGCATTTT. The full variable domain, with the rest looked up from reference TRBV3-1 and TRBJ1-5, is DTAVSQTPKYLVTQMGNDKSIKCEQNLGHDTMYWYKQDSKKFLKIMFSYNNKELIINETVPNRFSPKSPDKAHLNLHINSLELGDSAVYFCASSQQTGGGQPQHFGDGTRLSIL.